The rows below give T cell receptor beta chains drawn from one sample of a study of blood T cell repertoires in COVID-19. The assay was immunoSEQ multiplex PCR, and TCRdb's table has in-frame clones only and misses some. The profile shows fewer than 250,000 clones, 88% of them singletons. The sample taken for sequencing was peripheral blood. The source is an older woman with acute or convalescent COVID-19. Both conserved end residues are part of each CDR3. D genes are given only for firm matches. Clone size, where shown, is once, few, many, or a class for clones that have expanded.

v_gene,abundance,j_gene,d_gene,CDR3aa,CDR3nt
TRBV6-5,.,TRBJ1-1,TRBD1,CASRTGAPTEAFF,TGTGCCAGCAGGACAGGGGCGCCAACTGAAGCTTTCTTT
TRBV18,.,TRBJ2-6,TRBD2,CASSPMGTSGTGANVLTF,TGTGCCAGCTCACCAATGGGGACTAGCGGGACCGGGGCCAACGTCCTGACTTTC
TRBV11-2,.,TRBJ1-2,.,CASSPPGGGVLGYTF,TGTGCCAGCAGCCCCCCTGGCGGCGGGGTCCTTGGCTACACCTTC
TRBV28,.,TRBJ1-1,.,CASSLLQGIGAFF,TGTGCCAGCAGTTTATTACAGGGTATAGGAGCTTTCTTT
TRBV10-1,.,TRBJ2-1,TRBD2,CASSDGASGRRQFF,TGCGCCAGCAGTGACGGGGCTAGCGGGAGACGTCAGTTCTTC
TRBV5-1,.,TRBJ2-5,.,CASSLEGGLKTQYF,TGCGCCAGCAGCTTGGAGGGCGGGTTAAAGACCCAGTACTTC
TRBV19,.,TRBJ1-4,TRBD1,CASRALWTGVDNEKLFF,TGTGCCAGTAGGGCTCTCTGGACAGGGGTCGATAATGAAAAACTGTTTTTT
TRBV7-3,.,TRBJ1-1,.,CASSPGGPNTEAFF,TGTGCCAGCAGCCCCGGGGGACCGAACACTGAAGCTTTCTTT
TRBV19,few,TRBJ1-4,.,CASSLTGLTEKLFF,TGTGCCAGTAGTTTAACAGGGCTAACTGAAAAACTGTTTTTT
TRBV27,.,TRBJ1-2,.,CASSFSGSPNYGYTF,TGTGCCAGCAGTTTCTCGGGAAGTCCAAACTATGGCTACACCTTC
TRBV2,.,TRBJ2-5,.,CASSRQQGVQETQYF,TGTGCCAGCAGTCGACAACAAGGGGTCCAAGAGACCCAGTACTTC
TRBV6-1,once,TRBJ1-1,.,CASSERQGITEAFF,TGTGCCAGCAGTGAAAGGCAGGGGATCACTGAAGCTTTCTTT
TRBV7-3,few,TRBJ1-6,.,CASSLNPPGQGYSPLHF,TGTGCCAGCAGCTTAAACCCGCCGGGTCAGGGATATTCACCCCTCCACTTT
TRBV29-1,.,TRBJ2-3,.,CSVVSIGTDTQYF,TGCAGCGTTGTCTCTATTGGCACAGATACGCAGTATTTT
TRBV7-2,.,TRBJ2-3,TRBD2,CASTPGASGRIPTDTQYF,TGTGCCAGCACCCCCGGGGCTAGCGGGAGAATCCCCACAGATACGCAGTATTTT
TRBV3-1/TRBV3-2,.,TRBJ2-3,TRBD2,CASSRPGLAADTQYF,TGTGCCAGCAGCCGACCGGGACTAGCGGCAGATACGCAGTATTTT